These T cell receptor beta chains were read from a single sample in a study of graft-versus-host responses after intestinal transplantation. Clones were read by immunoSEQ multiplex PCR, and TCRdb kept only the in-frame ones, dropping some. The sample yields about 19,000 clones, roughly nine tenths seen once. The sequencing here drew on PBMCs, taken roughly 32 weeks after intestinal transplant. These receptors all stem from a human patient who received an intestinal transplant, so some T cells may come from the graft donor. Each CDR3 is given with its conserved first and last residue. The order of the fields is J gene, D gene, V gene, clone size, CDR3 DNA, CDR3 protein. A D gene is named only where the DNA matches it firmly. A clone size is listed for some rows: how often the clone was seen (once, few, many), or a class if it is expanded.

J gene: TRBJ1-1; D gene: TRBD1; V gene: TRBV4-1; clone size: NA; CDR3 DNA: TGCGCCAGCAGCCGAACAGGGGCCACTGAAGCTTTCTTT; CDR3 protein: CASSRTGATEAFF
J gene: TRBJ2-1; D gene: NA; V gene: TRBV29-1; clone size: few; CDR3 DNA: TGCAGCGTCTGCTGGCTGGGAACCAATGAGCAGTTCTTC; CDR3 protein: CSVCWLGTNEQFF
J gene: TRBJ2-7; D gene: NA; V gene: TRBV6-1; clone size: NA; CDR3 DNA: TGTGCCAGCAGTGAATCGATAGCCTACGAGCAGTACTTC; CDR3 protein: CASSESIAYEQYF
J gene: TRBJ2-1; D gene: TRBD2; V gene: TRBV4-1; clone size: NA; CDR3 DNA: TGCGCCAGCAGCCGCATAGCGGGGGGGTCCTACAATGAGCAGTTCTTC; CDR3 protein: CASSRIAGGSYNEQFF
J gene: TRBJ2-7; D gene: NA; V gene: TRBV2; clone size: once; CDR3 DNA: TGTGCCAGCAATACCCGACAGGGAGGCACCCTCTACGAGCAGTACTTC; CDR3 protein: CASNTRQGGTLYEQYF
J gene: TRBJ2-7; D gene: NA; V gene: TRBV4-3; clone size: NA; CDR3 DNA: TGCGCCAGCAGCCAAGATTTTGGCCTCTCCTACGAGCAGTACTTC; CDR3 protein: CASSQDFGLSYEQYF
J gene: TRBJ1-5; D gene: NA; V gene: TRBV5-8; clone size: NA; CDR3 DNA: TGTGCCAGCAGCACCAGGGTCTTGGGCAATCAGCCCCAGCATTTT; CDR3 protein: CASSTRVLGNQPQHF
J gene: TRBJ2-5; D gene: TRBD2; V gene: TRBV5-1; clone size: NA; CDR3 DNA: TGCGCCAGCAGCTGGCTGGTAGCGGGGGGCCAAGAGACCCAGTACTTC; CDR3 protein: CASSWLVAGGQETQYF
J gene: TRBJ2-1; D gene: TRBD1; V gene: TRBV29-1; clone size: once; CDR3 DNA: TGCAGCGTCTCCGGGACAGGGGTGGATGAGCAGTTCTTC; CDR3 protein: CSVSGTGVDEQFF
J gene: TRBJ2-7; D gene: NA; V gene: TRBV5-1; clone size: NA; CDR3 DNA: TGCGCCAGCAGCCCCGGACTTAACGAGCAGTACTTC; CDR3 protein: CASSPGLNEQYF
J gene: TRBJ2-1; D gene: NA; V gene: TRBV6-4; clone size: NA; CDR3 DNA: TGTGCCAGCAGGGAAGAATACAATGAGCAGTTCTTC; CDR3 protein: CASREEYNEQFF
J gene: TRBJ1-5; D gene: NA; V gene: TRBV23-1; clone size: NA; CDR3 DNA: TGCGCCAGCAGCCCGTCGGACAGAAACAATCAGCCCCAGCATTTT; CDR3 protein: CASSPSDRNNQPQHF
J gene: TRBJ1-4; D gene: NA; V gene: TRBV7-8; clone size: NA; CDR3 DNA: TGTGCCAGCAGCTTAATTGTAGGCAGTAATGAAAAACTGTTTTTT; CDR3 protein: CASSLIVGSNEKLFF
J gene: TRBJ1-1; D gene: NA; V gene: TRBV6-5; clone size: NA; CDR3 DNA: TGTGCCAGCAGTGAACGTCCCTCGAGCACTGAAGCTTTCTTT; CDR3 protein: CASSERPSSTEAFF
J gene: TRBJ1-2; D gene: TRBD1; V gene: TRBV5-1; clone size: NA; CDR3 DNA: TGCGCCAGCAGCCCGGCCGGACAGGGAAGCGGCTACACCTTC; CDR3 protein: CASSPAGQGSGYTF
J gene: TRBJ2-2; D gene: TRBD1; V gene: TRBV19; clone size: NA; CDR3 DNA: TGTGCCAGTACCCTACAGGGGGAGGTCCCTACCGGGGAGCTGTTTTTT; CDR3 protein: CASTLQGEVPTGELFF
J gene: TRBJ1-6; D gene: NA; V gene: TRBV11-1; clone size: NA; CDR3 DNA: TGTGCCAGCAGCCTAGAAGGACAGTTGACACCCCTCCACTTT; CDR3 protein: CASSLEGQLTPLHF
J gene: TRBJ2-7; D gene: NA; V gene: TRBV19; clone size: NA; CDR3 DNA: TGTGCCAGTAGTATAGGCGGGACAGCCCCCTACGAGCAGTACTTC; CDR3 protein: CASSIGGTAPYEQYF
J gene: TRBJ1-5; D gene: NA; V gene: TRBV23-1; clone size: NA; CDR3 DNA: TGCGCCAGCAGTCAATCAGGGAGCAATCAGCCCCAGCATTTT; CDR3 protein: CASSQSGSNQPQHF
J gene: TRBJ1-6; D gene: NA; V gene: TRBV6-5; clone size: once; CDR3 DNA: TGTGCCAGCAGTTACGGAGGCCATTCACCCCTCCACTTT; CDR3 protein: CASSYGGHSPLHF
J gene: TRBJ2-1; D gene: NA; V gene: TRBV7-6; clone size: NA; CDR3 DNA: TGTGCCAGCAGCTTAGTCCAGGGGAGCTCCTACAATGAGCAGTTCTTC; CDR3 protein: CASSLVQGSSYNEQFF
J gene: TRBJ2-7; D gene: NA; V gene: TRBV4-1; clone size: NA; CDR3 DNA: TGCGCCAGCAGCCAAGAGGGATCAGGCACCTACGAGCAGTACTTC; CDR3 protein: CASSQEGSGTYEQYF
J gene: TRBJ2-2; D gene: NA; V gene: TRBV9; clone size: NA; CDR3 DNA: TGTGCCAGCAGCGTAAATATAGCCGGGGAGCTGTTTTTT; CDR3 protein: CASSVNIAGELFF
J gene: TRBJ2-7; D gene: NA; V gene: TRBV4-2; clone size: NA; CDR3 DNA: TGTGCCAGCAGCTTAGGGGACTACGAGCAGTACTTC; CDR3 protein: CASSLGDYEQYF
J gene: TRBJ1-2; D gene: NA; V gene: TRBV21-1; clone size: few; CDR3 DNA: TGTGCCAGCAGCAAAAGGCGGGGGCCTAGCTATGGCTACACCTTC; CDR3 protein: CASSKRRGPSYGYTF
J gene: TRBJ1-2; D gene: NA; V gene: TRBV19; clone size: NA; CDR3 DNA: TGTGCCAGTAGTACCTCCCCAGACAACTATGGCTACACCTTC; CDR3 protein: CASSTSPDNYGYTF
J gene: TRBJ1-2; D gene: NA; V gene: TRBV19; clone size: NA; CDR3 DNA: TGTGCCAGTAGCCAGGTCCCCAACTATGGCTACACCTTC; CDR3 protein: CASSQVPNYGYTF
J gene: TRBJ2-7; D gene: TRBD2; V gene: TRBV4-2; clone size: NA; CDR3 DNA: TGTGCCAGCGGACTAGGCAACTCCTACGAGCAGTACTTC; CDR3 protein: CASGLGNSYEQYF
J gene: TRBJ2-5; D gene: TRBD2; V gene: TRBV7-2; clone size: few; CDR3 DNA: TGTGCCAGCAGCGCAACTAGCGGGGGGGAGACCCAGTACTTC; CDR3 protein: CASSATSGGETQYF
J gene: TRBJ2-7; D gene: NA; V gene: TRBV5-1; clone size: NA; CDR3 DNA: TGCGCCAGCAGCTTGGATTTTGCGGGTACCTACGAGCAGTACTTC; CDR3 protein: CASSLDFAGTYEQYF
J gene: TRBJ1-1; D gene: NA; V gene: TRBV7-2; clone size: NA; CDR3 DNA: TGTGCCAGCAGCGCATTTGGTCTCCTGAACTCTGAAGCTTTCTTT; CDR3 protein: CASSAFGLLNSEAFF
J gene: TRBJ1-2; D gene: NA; V gene: TRBV5-1; clone size: NA; CDR3 DNA: TGCGCCAGCAGCCTTGGCGGGCGGAACCTATATGGCTACACCTTC; CDR3 protein: CASSLGGRNLYGYTF
J gene: TRBJ1-2; D gene: NA; V gene: TRBV1; clone size: NA; CDR3 DNA: TGCACCAGCAGCCAAGAGCACAGGAACTATGGCTACACCTTC; CDR3 protein: CTSSQEHRNYGYTF
J gene: TRBJ2-3; D gene: TRBD1; V gene: TRBV13; clone size: NA; CDR3 DNA: TGTGCCAGCAGCATACCGGGACAGGGCTCAGATACGCAGTATTTT; CDR3 protein: CASSIPGQGSDTQYF
J gene: TRBJ2-2; D gene: NA; V gene: TRBV2; clone size: NA; CDR3 DNA: TGTGCCAGCAGCACTACTGCGAACACCGGGGAGCTGTTTTTT; CDR3 protein: CASSTTANTGELFF
J gene: TRBJ2-7; D gene: NA; V gene: TRBV20-1; clone size: NA; CDR3 DNA: TGCAGTGCTAGACACGACTACGAGCAGTACTTC; CDR3 protein: CSARHDYEQYF